The rows below give T cell receptor beta chains drawn from one sample of a study of T-cell reconstitution after alpha-beta-depleted transplantation in children. TCRdb re-analysed the PCR reads in MiXCR, keeping a single row per CDR3 protein. The table lists approximately 240,000 distinct CDR3 sequences, around 9.5% of them singletons, with 6.2% in the top ten. This specimen was PBMCs from the stem cell graft donor, taken from the stem cell graft. The origin of the receptors is a human donor who donated a stem cell graft to a child with acute lymphoblastic leukemia. The conserved cysteine and the conserved F or W are not part of the CDR3 here.

CDR3	V	J
AIRSGGNTEAF	TRBV10-3	TRBJ1-1
ASSRDRGKGQPQH	TRBV12-3/TRBV12-4	TRBJ1-5
ASSRGGADTEPF	TRBV9	TRBJ1-1
ASSQAVRTNTEAF	TRBV7-2	TRBJ1-1
ASSFRPREQF	TRBV7-9	TRBJ2-1
ASSFWGHGLDEQF	TRBV7-2	TRBJ2-1
SSQIQGYEQY	TRBV20-1	TRBJ2-7
ASSLLTPGLAEGGNNEQF	TRBV5-6	TRBJ2-1
ASSRRGITDTQY	TRBV7-9	TRBJ2-3
SALAKTDRWGNEQF	TRBV20-1	TRBJ2-1
AISARQGNEYTEAF	TRBV10-3	TRBJ1-1
ASSPPGGAATNEKLF	TRBV7-9	TRBJ1-4